This TCR beta chain stems from a study of blood T cell repertoires in COVID-19. The protocol was immunoSEQ multiplex PCR, while the TCRdb copy is restricted to in-frame clones and leaves out a portion. The data hold around 100,000 clones, with 90% observed a single time. The CDR3 runs to 17 residues. The germline V gene encodes CDR1 LGHDT and CDR2 YNNKEL (reference sequence). J gave up 2 bases and V 0 bases, and 5 bases lay outside the gene matches. V is TRBV3-1 (or the pseudogene TRBV3-2) and J is TRBJ2-3; TRBD2 matches at 10 bases. The material sequenced was peripheral blood. This receptor was taken from a man aged 50-59 years with acute or convalescent COVID-19. The CDR3 sequence is CASSQDVLAGSTDTQYF. CDR3 in DNA: TGTGCCAGCAGCCAAGACGTACTAGCGGGATCCACAGATACGCAGTATTTT.